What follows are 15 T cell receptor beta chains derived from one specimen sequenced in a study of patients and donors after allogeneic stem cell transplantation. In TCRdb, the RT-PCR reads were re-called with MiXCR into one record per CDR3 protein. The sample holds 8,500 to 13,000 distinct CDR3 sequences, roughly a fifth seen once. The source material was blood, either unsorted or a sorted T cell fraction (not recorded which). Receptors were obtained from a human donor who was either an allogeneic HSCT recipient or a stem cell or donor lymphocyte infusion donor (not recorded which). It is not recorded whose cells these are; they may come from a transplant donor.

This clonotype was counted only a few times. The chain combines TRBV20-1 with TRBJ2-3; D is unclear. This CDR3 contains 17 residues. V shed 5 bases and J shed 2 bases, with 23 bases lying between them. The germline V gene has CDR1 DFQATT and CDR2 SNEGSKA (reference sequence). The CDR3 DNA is TGCAGTGCTCAGAACCCTTATCTCAAACAAAACACAGATACGCAGTATTTT. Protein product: CSAQNPYLKQNTDTQYF.

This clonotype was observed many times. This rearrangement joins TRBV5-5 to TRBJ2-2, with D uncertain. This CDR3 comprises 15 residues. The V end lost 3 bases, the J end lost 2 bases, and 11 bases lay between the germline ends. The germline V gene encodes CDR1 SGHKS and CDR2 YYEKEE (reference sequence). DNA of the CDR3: TGTGCCAGCAGCTCCCTTCGCCTAAACACCGGGGAGCTGTTTTTT. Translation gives CASSSLRLNTGELFF.

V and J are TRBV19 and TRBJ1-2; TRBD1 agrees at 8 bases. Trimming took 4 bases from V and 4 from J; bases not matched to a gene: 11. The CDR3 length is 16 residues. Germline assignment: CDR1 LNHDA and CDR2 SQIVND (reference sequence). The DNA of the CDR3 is TGTGCCAGTAGTACGGGGCGACAGGGGACCTTCTATGGCTACACCTTC. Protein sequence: CASSTGRQGTFYGYTF.

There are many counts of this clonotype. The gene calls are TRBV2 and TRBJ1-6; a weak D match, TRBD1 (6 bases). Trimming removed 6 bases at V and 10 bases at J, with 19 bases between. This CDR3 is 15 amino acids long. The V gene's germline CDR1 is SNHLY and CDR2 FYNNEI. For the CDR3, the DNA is TGTGCCAGCAGGGGAGACTCCCGGGGGCCCTCACCCCTCCACTTT. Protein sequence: CASRGDSRGPSPLHF.

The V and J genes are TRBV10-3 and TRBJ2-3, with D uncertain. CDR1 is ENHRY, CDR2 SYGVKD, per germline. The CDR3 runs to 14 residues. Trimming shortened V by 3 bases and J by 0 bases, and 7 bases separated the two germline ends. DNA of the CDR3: TGTGCCATCAGTGAACCAACTAGCACAGATACGCAGTATTTT. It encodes CAISEPTSTDTQYF.

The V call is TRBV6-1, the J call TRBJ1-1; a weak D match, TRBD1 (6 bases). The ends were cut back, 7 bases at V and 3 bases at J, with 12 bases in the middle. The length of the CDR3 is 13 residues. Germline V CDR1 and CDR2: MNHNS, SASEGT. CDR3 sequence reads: CASKQGKDTEAFF. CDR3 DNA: TGTGCCAGCAAGCAGGGGAAGGACACTGAAGCTTTCTTT.

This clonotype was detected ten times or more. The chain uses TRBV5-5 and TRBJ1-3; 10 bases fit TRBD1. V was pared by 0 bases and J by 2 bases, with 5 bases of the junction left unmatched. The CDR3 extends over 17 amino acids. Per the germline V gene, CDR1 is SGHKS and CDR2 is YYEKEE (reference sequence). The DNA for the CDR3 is TGTGCCAGCAGCTTGGTCGGGGACAGGGGACCTGGAAACACCATATATTTT. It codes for CASSLVGDRGPGNTIYF.

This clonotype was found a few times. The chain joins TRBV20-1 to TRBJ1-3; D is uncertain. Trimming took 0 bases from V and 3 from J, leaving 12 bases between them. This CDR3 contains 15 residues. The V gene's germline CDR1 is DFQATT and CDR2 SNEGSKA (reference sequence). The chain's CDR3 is CSARDRQVFGNTIYF. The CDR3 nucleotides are TGCAGTGCTAGAGATAGGCAGGTTTTTGGAAACACCATATATTTT.

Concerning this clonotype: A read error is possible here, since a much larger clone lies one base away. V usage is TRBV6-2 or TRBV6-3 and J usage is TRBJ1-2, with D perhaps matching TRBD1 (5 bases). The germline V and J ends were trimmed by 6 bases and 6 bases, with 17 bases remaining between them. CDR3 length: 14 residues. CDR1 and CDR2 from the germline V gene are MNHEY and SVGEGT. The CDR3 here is CASSSQGRNNGYTF. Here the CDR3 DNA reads TGTGCCAGCAGCTCCCAGGGTCGAAACAATGGCTACACCTTC.

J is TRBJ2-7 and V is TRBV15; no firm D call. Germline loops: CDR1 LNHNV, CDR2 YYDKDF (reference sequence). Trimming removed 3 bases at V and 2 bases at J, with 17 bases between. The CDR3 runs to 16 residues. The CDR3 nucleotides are TGTGCCACCAGCAGGCCTATGGACGGCCATACCTACGAGCAGTACTTC. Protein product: CATSRPMDGHTYEQYF.

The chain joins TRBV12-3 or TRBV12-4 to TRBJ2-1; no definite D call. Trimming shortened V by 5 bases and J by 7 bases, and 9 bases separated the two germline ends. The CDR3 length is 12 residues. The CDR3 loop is CASSLSLNEQFF. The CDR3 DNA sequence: TGTGCCAGCAGTCTAAGTTTGAATGAGCAGTTCTTC.

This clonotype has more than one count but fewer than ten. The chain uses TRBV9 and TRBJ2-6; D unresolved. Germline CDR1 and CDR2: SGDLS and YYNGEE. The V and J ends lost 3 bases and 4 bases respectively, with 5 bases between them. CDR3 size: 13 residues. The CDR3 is CASSGSGANVLTF. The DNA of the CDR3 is TGTGCCAGCAGCGGAAGCGGGGCCAACGTCCTGACTTTC.

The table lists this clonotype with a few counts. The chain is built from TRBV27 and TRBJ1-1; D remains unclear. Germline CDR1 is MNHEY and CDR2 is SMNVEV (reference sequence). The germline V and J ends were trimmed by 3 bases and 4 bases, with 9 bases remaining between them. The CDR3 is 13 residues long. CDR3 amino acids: CASSFGLATEAFF. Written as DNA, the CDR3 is TGTGCCAGCAGTTTTGGGTTGGCCACTGAAGCTTTCTTT.

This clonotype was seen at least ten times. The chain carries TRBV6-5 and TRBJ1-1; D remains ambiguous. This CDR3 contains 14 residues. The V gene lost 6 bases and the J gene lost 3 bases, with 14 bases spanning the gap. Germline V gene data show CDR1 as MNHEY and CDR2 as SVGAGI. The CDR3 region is CASSLETGYTEAFF. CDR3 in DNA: TGTGCCAGCAGCCTTGAGACGGGTTACACTGAAGCTTTCTTT.

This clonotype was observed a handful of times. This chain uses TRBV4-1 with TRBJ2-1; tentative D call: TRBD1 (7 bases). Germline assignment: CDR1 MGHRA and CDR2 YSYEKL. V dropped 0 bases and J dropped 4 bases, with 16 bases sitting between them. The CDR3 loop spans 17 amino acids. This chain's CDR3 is CASSQEQGGKLYNEQFF. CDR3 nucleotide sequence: TGCGCCAGCAGCCAAGAGCAGGGGGGAAAACTTTACAATGAGCAGTTCTTC.